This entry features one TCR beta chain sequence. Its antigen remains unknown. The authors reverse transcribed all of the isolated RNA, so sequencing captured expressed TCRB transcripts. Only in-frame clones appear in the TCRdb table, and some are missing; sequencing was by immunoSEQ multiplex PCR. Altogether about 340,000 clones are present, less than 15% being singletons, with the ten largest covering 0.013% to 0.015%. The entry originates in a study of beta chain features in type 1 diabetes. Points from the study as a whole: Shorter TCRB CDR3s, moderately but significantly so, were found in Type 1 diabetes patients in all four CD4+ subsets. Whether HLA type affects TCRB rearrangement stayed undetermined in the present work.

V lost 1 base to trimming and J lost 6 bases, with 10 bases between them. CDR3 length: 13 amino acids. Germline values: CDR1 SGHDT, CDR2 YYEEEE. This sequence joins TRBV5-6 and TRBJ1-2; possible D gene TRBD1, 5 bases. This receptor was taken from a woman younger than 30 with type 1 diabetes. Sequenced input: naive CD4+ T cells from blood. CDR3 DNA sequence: TGTGCCAGCAGCTTGAGGTCCAGGGATGGCTACACCTTC. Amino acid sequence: CASSLRSRDGYTF.